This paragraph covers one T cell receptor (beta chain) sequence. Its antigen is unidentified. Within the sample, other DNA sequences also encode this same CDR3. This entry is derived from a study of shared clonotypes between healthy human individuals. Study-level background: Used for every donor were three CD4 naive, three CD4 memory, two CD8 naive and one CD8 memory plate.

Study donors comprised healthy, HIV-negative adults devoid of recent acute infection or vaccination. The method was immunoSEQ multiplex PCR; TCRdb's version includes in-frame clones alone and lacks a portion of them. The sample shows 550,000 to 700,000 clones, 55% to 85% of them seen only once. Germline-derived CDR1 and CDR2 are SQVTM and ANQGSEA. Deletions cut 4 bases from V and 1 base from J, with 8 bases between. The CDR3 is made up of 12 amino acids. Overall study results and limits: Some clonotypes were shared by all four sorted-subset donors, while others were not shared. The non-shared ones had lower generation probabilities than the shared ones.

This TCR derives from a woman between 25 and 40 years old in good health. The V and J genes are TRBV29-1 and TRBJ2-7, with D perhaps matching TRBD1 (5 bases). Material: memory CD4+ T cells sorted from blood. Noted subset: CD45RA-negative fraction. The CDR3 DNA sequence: TGCAGCGTTGCCAGGGATTCCTACGAGCAGTACTTC. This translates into CSVARDSYEQYF.